A selection of T cell receptor beta chains follows, all from one sample in a study of beta chain features in type 1 diabetes. Sequencing used immunoSEQ multiplex PCR; TCRdb keeps in-frame clones, though not all of them. The sample holds 250,000 to 350,000 clones; 11% to 15% are singletons and the top ten take more than 6.5%. The sequenced sample was central memory CD4+ T cells from blood. The receptor set was obtained from a young man in good health. Each CDR3 is given with its conserved first and last residue. The D gene is left open where the match is weak. Clone size is given for some rows only: seen once, a few or many times, or a class if the clone is expanded.

d_call cdr3_length j_call clone_size v_call cdr3_aa cdr3_nt
TRBD1 15 TRBJ1-5 NA TRBV2 CASSATGVGNQPQHF TGTGCCAGCAGTGCTACAGGGGTGGGCAATCAGCCCCAGCATTTT
TRBD2 17 TRBJ2-3 many TRBV4-3 CASSQAPLAASTDTQYF TGCGCCAGCAGCCAAGCCCCCCTAGCGGCTAGCACAGATACGCAGTATTTT
NA 14 TRBJ1-6 NA TRBV14 CASSPPGYDSPLHF TGTGCCAGCAGCCCTCCAGGATATGATTCACCCCTCCACTTT
TRBD2 15 TRBJ2-3 few TRBV4-2 CASSQETSDTDTQYF TGTGCCAGCAGCCAAGAGACTAGCGACACAGATACGCAGTATTTT
NA 13 TRBJ2-2 NA TRBV7-7 CASSPLPTGELFF TGTGCCAGCAGCCCCCTCCCCACCGGGGAGCTGTTTTTT
NA 13 TRBJ2-4 NA TRBV11-3 CASSPPRGNIQYF TGTGCCAGCAGCCCCCCCAGGGGAAACATTCAGTACTTC
NA 14 TRBJ2-1 NA TRBV15 CATSRDHVSSEQFF TGTGCCACCAGCAGAGATCACGTTAGCAGTGAGCAGTTCTTC
TRBD1 13 TRBJ1-5 NA TRBV7-3 CASSKDRDQPQHF TGTGCCAGCAGTAAAGACAGGGACCAGCCCCAGCATTTT
NA 13 TRBJ2-5 NA TRBV12-2 CASRLGQQETQYF TGTGCAAGTCGCTTAGGACAGCAAGAGACCCAGTACTTC
NA 12 TRBJ1-2 many TRBV19 CASSLGVGGYTF TGTGCCAGTAGCCTGGGGGTCGGAGGCTACACCTTC
NA 13 TRBJ2-3 NA TRBV30 CARRDASTDTQYF TGTGCCAGAAGGGATGCTAGCACAGATACGCAGTATTTT
TRBD1 17 TRBJ1-1 few TRBV9 CASSSPPRDRASAEAFF TGTGCCAGCAGCTCCCCTCCCCGGGACAGGGCGTCGGCTGAGGCTTTCTTT
NA 13 TRBJ2-2 few TRBV11-1 CASSFDNTGELFF TGTGCCAGCAGCTTTGATAACACCGGGGAGCTGTTTTTT
NA 13 TRBJ1-6 NA TRBV6-1 CASRDTNDSPLHF TGTGCCAGCCGGGACACGAACGATTCACCCCTCCACTTT